This T cell receptor beta chain is drawn from a study of shared clonotypes between healthy human individuals. On this clone: Its antigen is undetermined.

Some 27,000 T cell genomes, or about 0.2 ug DNA, went into the sorted-subset replicate PCRs. TCRdb keeps only in-frame clones here, not all; method: immunoSEQ multiplex PCR. The repertoire holds about 2.4 million clones, with 90% to 95% as singletons. The CDR3 totals 19 residues. Study findings and constraints: Only blood was sampled, and tissue TCR repertoires likely differ from blood ones.

This sequence was found in a man aged 18-30 years in good health. Some clones in this sample may be carry-over from other donors' samples. This sequence joins TRBV21-1 and TRBJ2-7; no DNA check was done on the table's D call, TRBD1. TRBV21-1 is marked as a pseudogene. The material sequenced was naive CD4+ T cells from PBMCs. Subset denoted: CD45RA+ positively selected. The CDR3 loop reads CASSSGGTGSVRHSYEQYF. CDR3 nucleotides: TGTGCCAGCAGCTCAGGGGGGACAGGGTCTGTTCGGCACTCCTACGAGCAGTACTTC.